The source of this T cell receptor (beta chain) is a study of OX40 agonist ivuxolimab in advanced cancers. Patients were excluded for autoimmune disease history or systemic immunosuppression. The timepoints at which blood was sampled were baseline, cycle 4 day 1, and cycle 7 day 1. This clone was seen a single time. Here immunoSEQ multiplex PCR was the method, and the copy in TCRdb shows in-frame clones only, minus some. The sample lists under 40,000 clones, about 80% seen once, with around 12% in the top ten. This sample comprised CD4+ or CD8+ T cells sorted from blood, obtained in a trial of the OX40 agonist ivuxolimab. This clonotype was sampled from an adult with an advanced solid tumor such as melanoma, head and neck, liver or kidney cancer.

CDR3: CASSVGGRSNTGELFF. The CDR3 region has the DNA TGTGCCAGCAGCGTAGGTGGTCGGTCGAACACCGGGGAGCTGTTTTTT. The chain recombines TRBV9 with TRBJ2-2; D call uncertain. The germline CDR1 and CDR2 sequences are SGDLS and YYNGEE. CDR3 length: 16 amino acids. The germline V and J ends were trimmed by 0 bases and 0 bases, with 9 bases remaining between them.